Listed below are T cell receptor beta chains from one sample, sequenced in a study of blood T cell repertoires in COVID-19. The repertoire was sequenced with immunoSEQ multiplex PCR; TCRdb's copy has only in-frame clones and lacks some. The data contain about 370,000 clones, 87% of them singletons. The sequencing sample was made of peripheral blood. These receptors were obtained from a woman in her thirties with COVID-19, enrolled during active disease. The CDR3 runs from the conserved cysteine through the conserved F or W. The D gene is left open where the match is weak. Expanded clones are given a class, and other clones once, few, many or no size at all.

TRBV3-1/TRBV3-2	.	.	TRBJ2-3	14	CASSQATDTDTQYF	TGTGCCAGCAGCCAAGCTACCGACACAGATACGCAGTATTTT
TRBV3-1/TRBV3-2	.	.	TRBJ2-5	13	CASSQQGWETQYF	TGTGCCAGCAGCCAACAGGGTTGGGAGACCCAGTACTTC
TRBV7-9	.	TRBD1	TRBJ2-5	14	CASRRTSGGETQYF	TGTGCCAGCAGGCGCACCTCAGGGGGAGAGACCCAGTACTTC
TRBV18	.	.	TRBJ2-1	14	CASSPLKQGNEQFF	TGTGCCAGCTCACCTCTCAAACAGGGCAATGAGCAGTTCTTC
TRBV7-6	few	.	TRBJ1-1	13	CASSSSQNTEAFF	TGTGCCAGCAGCTCTAGCCAGAACACTGAAGCTTTCTTT
TRBV15	.	TRBD2	TRBJ2-7	15	CATSRDPSGSTEQYF	TGTGCCACCAGCAGAGATCCTAGCGGGAGTACCGAGCAGTACTTC
TRBV5-5	.	.	TRBJ2-1	16	CASSLDAGPTYNEQFF	TGTGCCAGCAGCTTGGATGCGGGACCAACTTACAATGAGCAGTTCTTC
TRBV30	.	.	TRBJ2-5	13	CAWSWIAEETQYF	TGTGCCTGGTCCTGGATAGCGGAAGAGACCCAGTACTTC
TRBV7-2	.	TRBD2	TRBJ2-7	12	CASSLDRTSVYF	TGTGCCAGCAGCTTAGACCGGACTAGCGTTTACTTC
TRBV10-2	.	.	TRBJ1-3	17	CASSEFYQGFSGNTIYF	TGCGCCAGCAGTGAATTTTACCAGGGATTCTCTGGAAACACCATATATTTT
TRBV15	.	.	TRBJ2-7	13	CATSRQGTYEQYF	TGTGCCACCAGCAGACAGGGGACCTACGAGCAGTACTTC
TRBV6-1	.	TRBD1	TRBJ1-1	15	CASSEGDRINTEAFF	TGTGCCAGCAGTGAAGGGGACAGAATAAACACTGAAGCTTTCTTT
TRBV10-3	.	TRBD1	TRBJ2-5	16	CAISEPGTGGKETQYF	TGTGCCATCAGTGAGCCCGGGACAGGGGGCAAAGAGACCCAGTACTTC
TRBV3-1/TRBV3-2	.	TRBD1	TRBJ1-1	14	CASSIDRDPTEAFF	TGTGCCAGCAGCATTGACAGGGATCCCACTGAAGCTTTCTTT
TRBV24-1	.	TRBD1	TRBJ2-5	17	CATSDHGGQGGPETQYF	TGTGCCACCAGTGATCACGGGGGACAGGGGGGTCCAGAGACCCAGTACTTC
TRBV5-4	.	TRBD2	TRBJ2-7	17	CASSLPGLAGGPYEQYF	TGTGCCAGCAGCTTACCGGGACTAGCGGGAGGCCCCTACGAGCAGTACTTC
TRBV5-8	.	TRBD2	TRBJ2-1	13	CASFPAGVGEQFF	TGTGCCAGCTTCCCGGCGGGAGTGGGTGAGCAGTTCTTC
TRBV6-4	.	TRBD1	TRBJ1-4	16	CASSRQGAATNEKLFF	TGTGCCAGCAGTCGACAGGGGGCAGCTACTAATGAAAAACTGTTTTTT
TRBV4-2	.	.	TRBJ2-3	15	CASSPPSRPTDTQYF	TGTGCCAGCAGCCCGCCCTCGCGGCCCACAGATACGCAGTATTTT
TRBV6-6	.	TRBD2	TRBJ2-1	15	CASTPGLAGYNEQFF	TGTGCCAGCACCCCCGGACTAGCGGGTTACAATGAGCAGTTCTTC
TRBV11-2	.	TRBD1	TRBJ2-6	16	CASSRTTGAGANVLTF	TGTGCCAGCAGCCGAACTACAGGGGCTGGGGCCAACGTCCTGACTTTC
TRBV11-2	.	TRBD1	TRBJ2-1	16	CASSYGTGRGHNEQFF	TGTGCCAGCAGTTACGGGACAGGGAGGGGACACAATGAGCAGTTCTTC
TRBV5-5	.	TRBD2	TRBJ2-7	14	CASSLAGVPSEQYF	TGTGCCAGCAGCTTAGCGGGAGTACCCTCCGAGCAGTACTTC
TRBV30	.	.	TRBJ2-1	13	CAWAKSSRGEQFF	TGTGCCTGGGCCAAGTCGAGTCGCGGTGAGCAGTTCTTC
TRBV9	.	TRBD2	TRBJ2-5	15	CASSVALAGQETQYF	TGTGCCAGCAGCGTAGCATTAGCGGGCCAAGAGACCCAGTACTTC
TRBV29-1	.	.	TRBJ2-6	14	CSVGSGSGANVLTF	TGCAGCGTTGGTTCCGGCTCTGGGGCCAACGTCCTGACTTTC